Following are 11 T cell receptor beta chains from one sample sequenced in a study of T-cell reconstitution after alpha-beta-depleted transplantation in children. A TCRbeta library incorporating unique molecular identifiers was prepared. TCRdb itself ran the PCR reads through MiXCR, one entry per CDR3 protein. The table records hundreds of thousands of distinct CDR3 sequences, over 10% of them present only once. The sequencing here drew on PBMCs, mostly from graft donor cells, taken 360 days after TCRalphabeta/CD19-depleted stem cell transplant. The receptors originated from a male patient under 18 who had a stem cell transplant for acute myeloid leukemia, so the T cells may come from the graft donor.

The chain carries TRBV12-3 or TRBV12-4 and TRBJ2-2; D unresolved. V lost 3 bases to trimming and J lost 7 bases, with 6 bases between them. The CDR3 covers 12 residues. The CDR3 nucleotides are TGTGCCAGCAGTTTTTTTAACGGGGAGCTGTTTTTT. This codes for CASSFFNGELFF.

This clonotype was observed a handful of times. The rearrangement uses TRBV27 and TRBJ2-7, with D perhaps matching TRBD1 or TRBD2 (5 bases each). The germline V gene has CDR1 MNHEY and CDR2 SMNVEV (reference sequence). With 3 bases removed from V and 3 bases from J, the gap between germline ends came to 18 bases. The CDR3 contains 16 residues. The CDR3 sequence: CASSLGPRDGNYEQYF. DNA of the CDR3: TGTGCCAGCAGTTTGGGACCCCGGGACGGCAACTACGAGCAGTACTTC.

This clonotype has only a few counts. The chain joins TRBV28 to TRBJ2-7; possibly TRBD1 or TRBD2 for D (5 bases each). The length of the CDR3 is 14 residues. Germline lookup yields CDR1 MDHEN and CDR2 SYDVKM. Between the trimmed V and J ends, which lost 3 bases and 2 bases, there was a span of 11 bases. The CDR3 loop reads CASSFLRGPYEQYF. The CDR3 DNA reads TGTGCCAGCAGTTTTCTAAGGGGACCCTACGAGCAGTACTTC.

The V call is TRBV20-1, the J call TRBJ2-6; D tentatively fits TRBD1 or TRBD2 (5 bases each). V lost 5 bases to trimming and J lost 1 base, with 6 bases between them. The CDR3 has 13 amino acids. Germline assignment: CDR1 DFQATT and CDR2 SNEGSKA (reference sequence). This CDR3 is CSAEGSGANVLTF. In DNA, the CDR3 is TGCAGTGCTGAGGGGTCTGGGGCCAACGTCCTGACTTTC.

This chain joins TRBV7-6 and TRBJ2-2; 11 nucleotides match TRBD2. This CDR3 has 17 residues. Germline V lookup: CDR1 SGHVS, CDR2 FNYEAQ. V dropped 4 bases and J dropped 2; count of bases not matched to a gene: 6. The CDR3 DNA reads TGTGCCAGCAGCTGGGTAGCGGGAGGGCCTAACACCGGGGAGCTGTTTTTT. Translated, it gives CASSWVAGGPNTGELFF.

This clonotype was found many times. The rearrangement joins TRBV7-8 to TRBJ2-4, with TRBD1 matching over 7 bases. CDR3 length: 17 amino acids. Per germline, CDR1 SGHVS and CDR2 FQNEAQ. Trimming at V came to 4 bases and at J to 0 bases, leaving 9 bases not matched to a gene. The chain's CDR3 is CASSWAGTVLAKNIQYF. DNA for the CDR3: TGTGCCAGCAGCTGGGCCGGGACAGTCTTAGCCAAAAACATTCAGTACTTC.

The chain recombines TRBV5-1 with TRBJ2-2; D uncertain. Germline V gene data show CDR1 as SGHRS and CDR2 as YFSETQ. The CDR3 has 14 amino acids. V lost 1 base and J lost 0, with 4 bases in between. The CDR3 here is CASSLSPNTGELFF. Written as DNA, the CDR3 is TGCGCCAGCAGCTTGAGCCCGAACACCGGGGAGCTGTTTTTT.

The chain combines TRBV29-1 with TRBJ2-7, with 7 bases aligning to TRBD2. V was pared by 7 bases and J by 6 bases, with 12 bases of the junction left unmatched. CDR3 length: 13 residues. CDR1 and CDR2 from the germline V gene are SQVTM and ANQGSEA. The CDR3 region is CSAAGTKGVEQYF. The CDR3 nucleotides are TGCAGCGCAGCCGGGACTAAAGGGGTCGAGCAGTACTTC.

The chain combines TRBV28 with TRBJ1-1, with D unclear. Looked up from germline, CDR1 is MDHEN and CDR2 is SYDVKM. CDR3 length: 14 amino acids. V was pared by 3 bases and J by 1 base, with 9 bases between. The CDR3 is CASSLAVENTEAFF. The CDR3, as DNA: TGTGCCAGCAGTTTGGCCGTAGAGAACACTGAAGCTTTCTTT. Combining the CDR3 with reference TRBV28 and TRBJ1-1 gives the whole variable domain DVKVTQSSRYLVKRTGEKVFLECVQDMDHENMFWYRQDPGLGLRLIYFSYDVKMKEKGDIPEGYSVSREKKERFSLILESASTNQTSMYLCASSLAVENTEAFFGQGTRLTVV.

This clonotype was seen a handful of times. In DNA, the CDR3 is TGTGCCAGCAGCTTTGTTTTCGTCCTTACCGGGGAGCTGTTTTTT. This gives the protein CASSFVFVLTGELFF. V gene TRBV12-1 combines with J gene TRBJ2-2. TRBV12-1 corresponds to a pseudogene. The length of the CDR3 is 15 residues.

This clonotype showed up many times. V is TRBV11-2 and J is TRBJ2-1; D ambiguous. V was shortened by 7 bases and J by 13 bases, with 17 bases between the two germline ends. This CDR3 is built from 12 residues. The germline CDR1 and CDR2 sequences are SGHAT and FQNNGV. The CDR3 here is CASTKNLGSQFF. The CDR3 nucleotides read TGTGCCAGCACCAAAAACTTGGGGTCCCAGTTCTTC.